One sample yielded the 29 T cell receptor beta chains listed below, sequenced in a study of Ad26.COV2.S vaccination and SARS-CoV-2 variants. Described treatment: some 20 received Ad26.COV2.S at low or high dose, single or two shots; roughly five received placebo; per-sample allocation not given. It was on day 63 after the first vaccine or placebo injection that samples were taken. Assay: immunoSEQ multiplex PCR; the TCRdb copy retains only in-frame clones and omits some. The data hold approximately 340,000 clones, with more than 75% observed a single time. The specimen was peripheral blood, collected in a trial of Ad26.COV2.S vaccine versus placebo. The receptors were sampled from a person aged 18 to 59 who received the Ad26.COV2.S COVID-19 vaccine or a placebo.

The chain joins TRBV7-2 to TRBJ2-1, with 8 bases identical to TRBD1. The germline V gene has CDR1 SGHTA and CDR2 FQGNSA. The CDR3 has 18 residues. The ends lost 2 bases at V and 3 bases at J; junction bases unmatched: 12. The CDR3 reads CASSLTRSTGVDYNEQFF. The CDR3 bases are TGTGCCAGCAGCTTAACCCGGTCGACAGGGGTGGACTACAATGAGCAGTTCTTC.

The chain uses TRBV7-2 and TRBJ1-4, with D perhaps matching TRBD1 (6 bases). This CDR3 has 13 amino acids. From germline, CDR1 is SGHTA and CDR2 FQGNSA. The ends were cut back, 5 bases at V and 8 bases at J, with 12 bases in the middle. CDR3 amino acids: CASSARTVEKLFF. The DNA for the CDR3 is TGTGCCAGCAGCGCCCGGACAGTGGAAAAACTGTTTTTT.

The chain uses TRBV7-9 and TRBJ2-1, with 13 bases fitting TRBD2. The CDR3 length is 16 residues. V trimming: 6 bases; J trimming: 6 bases; junction bases outside the gene matches: 8. CDR1 and CDR2 (germline): SEHNR, FQNEAQ (reference sequence). This chain's CDR3 is CASRPKGTSGTNEQFF. CDR3 DNA sequence: TGTGCCAGCAGGCCGAAGGGGACTAGCGGGACCAATGAGCAGTTCTTC.

The chain carries TRBV9 and TRBJ2-1; 10 bases agree with TRBD1. Germline values: CDR1 SGDLS, CDR2 YYNGEE. The CDR3 is 16 residues long. The ends lost 0 bases at V and 5 bases at J; junction bases unmatched: 5. CDR3 loop: CASSVAPGQGHNEQFF. Written as DNA, the CDR3 is TGTGCCAGCAGCGTAGCCCCGGGACAGGGGCACAATGAGCAGTTCTTC.

This chain uses TRBV28 with TRBJ2-1; 12 positions match TRBD2. After removal of 6 bases from V and 6 bases from J, the junction contained 3 bases not matched to a gene. CDR3 length: 14 amino acids. The V gene's germline CDR1 is MDHEN and CDR2 SYDVKM. CDR3 bases: TGTGCCAGCAGGCTAGCGGGAGGGCCCAATGAGCAGTTCTTC. It translates to CASRLAGGPNEQFF. Filled out from reference TRBV28 and TRBJ2-1, the complete variable domain reads DVKVTQSSRYLVKRTGEKVFLECVQDMDHENMFWYRQDPGLGLRLIYFSYDVKMKEKGDIPEGYSVSREKKERFSLILESASTNQTSMYLCASRLAGGPNEQFFGPGTRLTVL.

The V and J genes are TRBV27 and TRBJ2-7; 7 bases agree with TRBD1. The CDR3 totals 13 residues. The germline V gene encodes CDR1 MNHEY and CDR2 SMNVEV (reference sequence). After removal of 4 bases from V and 4 bases from J, the junction contained 4 bases not matched to a gene. The CDR3 region has the DNA TGTGCCAGCAGTTGGCAGGGGGAATACGAGCAGTACTTC. Amino acids: CASSWQGEYEQYF.

This rearrangement joins TRBV7-9 to TRBJ2-5, with 8 bases that match TRBD2. Gene TRBJ2-7 matches the end of the DNA better, so the J call may be wrong. The CDR3 is 16 amino acids. The germline CDR1 and CDR2 sequences are SEHNR and FQNEAQ (reference sequence). The DNA for the CDR3 is TGTGCCAGCAGCTACACACGGGAGGGCCGGCGCCACGAGCAGTACTTC. Translating it yields CASSYTREGRRHEQYF.

This clone appeared many times. This chain uses TRBV9 with TRBJ2-2; D gene unclear. Per the germline V gene, CDR1 is SGDLS and CDR2 is YYNGEE. The CDR3 extends over 13 amino acids. V lost 4 bases and J 7 bases, leaving 11 bases between the germline ends. CDR3 protein: CASSPLGNGELFF. The CDR3 DNA sequence: TGTGCCAGCAGCCCCCTTGGTAACGGGGAGCTGTTTTTT.

The chain uses TRBV9 and TRBJ2-1; 10 positions match TRBD2. With 3 bases clipped from V and 4 bases from J, the junction kept 7 bases outside the gene matches. Germline-derived CDR1 and CDR2 are SGDLS and YYNGEE. This CDR3 contains 16 residues. The CDR3 bases are TGTGCCAGCAGCGCCTCGGATAGCGGGAGGTACAATGAGCAGTTCTTC. This encodes CASSASDSGRYNEQFF.

V is TRBV10-3 and J is TRBJ2-1; 8 bases map to TRBD1. The trim removed 0 bases at V and 8 bases at J, leaving 0 bases unmatched. The CDR3 runs to 13 residues. From germline, CDR1 is ENHRY and CDR2 SYGVKD. In nucleotides, the CDR3 is TGTGCCATCAGTGAGTCACAGGGGGATGAGCAGTTCTTC. Amino acid sequence: CAISESQGDEQFF.

The rearrangement uses TRBV21-1 and TRBJ2-7; the table's D call, TRBD1, was not checked against the DNA. TRBV21-1 represents a pseudogene. The CDR3 extends over 16 amino acids. CDR3 region: CASSKARPGSYHEQYF. In DNA form, the CDR3 reads TGTGCCAGCAGCAAAGCTCGTCCAGGGTCTTACCACGAGCAGTACTTC.

CDR3 loop: CATRDPLKGGYTF. CDR3 DNA: TGTGCCACTCGGGACCCCCTTAAAGGGGGCTACACCTTC. The rearrangement uses TRBV6-6 and TRBJ1-2, with D possibly matching TRBD1 (5 bases). Looked up from germline, CDR1 is MNHNY and CDR2 is SVGAGI (reference sequence). Between the trimmed V and J ends, which lost 10 bases and 8 bases, there was a span of 20 bases. The CDR3 is made up of 13 amino acids.

The chain uses TRBV5-4 and TRBJ1-6; 7 bases map to TRBD1. Germline values: CDR1 SGHNT, CDR2 YYREEE (reference sequence). The CDR3 contains 16 residues. V lost 2 bases to trimming and J lost 6 bases; unmatched junction nucleotides: 8. CDR3 nucleotides: TGTGCCAGCAGCTTTGGCGCAGGGGGACTTAATTCACCCCTCCACTTT. Its protein product is CASSFGAGGLNSPLHF.

This chain links TRBV11-2 with TRBJ2-3, with 13 bases lining up with TRBD2. After removal of 6 bases from V and 3 bases from J, the junction contained 9 bases not matched to a gene. The CDR3 has 17 amino acids. CDR1 is SGHAT, CDR2 FQNNGV, per germline. CDR3 loop: CASSFSGTSGNTDTQYF. DNA of the CDR3: TGTGCCAGCAGTTTCTCGGGGACTAGCGGGAATACAGATACGCAGTATTTT. Variable domain in full (rest from reference TRBV11-2 and TRBJ2-3): EAGVAQSPRYKIIEKRQSVAFWCNPISGHATLYWYQQILGQGPKLLIQFQNNGVVDDSQLPKDRFSAERLKGVDSTLKIQPAKLEDSAVYLCASSFSGTSGNTDTQYFGPGTRLTVL.

The chain is built from TRBV2 and TRBJ1-1, with a weak D call TRBD1 (6 bases). Germline V gene data show CDR1 as SNHLY and CDR2 as FYNNEI. V lost 7 bases and J 4 bases, leaving 16 bases between the germline ends. This CDR3 spans 14 amino acids. The CDR3: CASIRETGLTEAFF. The DNA for the CDR3 is TGTGCCAGCATAAGAGAGACAGGCCTCACTGAAGCTTTCTTT.

The chain uses TRBV7-2 and TRBJ2-5; D is perhaps TRBD2 (5 bases). The V end was cut by 5 bases, the J end by 5 bases, with 18 bases between. This CDR3 has 15 amino acids. Germline-derived CDR1 and CDR2 are SGHTA and FQGNSA. The CDR3 DNA reads as TGTGCCAGCAGCGTAGGAGGTTCTTCTGGGGAGACCCAGTACTTC. Translation gives CASSVGGSSGETQYF.

The chain recombines TRBV7-2 with TRBJ1-1, with 8 bases identical to TRBD1. This CDR3 region has 14 residues. The germline V gene has CDR1 SGHTA and CDR2 FQGNSA. Trimming took 4 bases from V and 6 from J; bases not matched to a gene: 7. For the CDR3, the DNA is TGTGCCAGCAGCTCAGACAGGGGTCTATCTGAAGCTTTCTTT. This codes for CASSSDRGLSEAFF.

The CDR3 sequence is CASSPPGRLNQPQHF. The CDR3 nucleotides are TGTGCCAGCTCACCCCCAGGCAGGCTTAATCAGCCCCAGCATTTT. The chain has TRBV18 and TRBJ1-5, with no clear D. Germline V gene lookup returns CDR1 KGHSH and CDR2 LQKENI. Trimming left V 3 bases short and J 4 bases short, with 13 bases between. The CDR3 sequence is 15 residues long.

This chain links TRBV19 with TRBJ2-3; TRBD2 is a possible D gene (5 bases). The length of the CDR3 is 14 residues. V was shortened by 3 bases and J by 6 bases, with 13 bases between the two germline ends. Germline V gene lookup returns CDR1 LNHDA and CDR2 SQIVND (reference sequence). Written as DNA, the CDR3 is TGTGCCAGTAGTATCGAGGGAATATGGGATACGCAGTATTTT. Translation: CASSIEGIWDTQYF.

The chain joins TRBV7-6 to TRBJ1-2, with a possible D match to TRBD1 (5 bases). The V gene's germline CDR1 is SGHVS and CDR2 FNYEAQ. This CDR3 comprises 13 residues. Trimming removed 1 base from V and 3 bases from J, with 6 bases in between. CDR3 region: CASSLEQDYGYTF. The CDR3 bases are TGTGCCAGCAGCTTAGAACAGGACTATGGCTACACCTTC.

With respect to this clone: In the same sample, other DNA sequences code for this CDR3. The chain has TRBV27 and TRBJ2-1; D gene ambiguous. The V end lost 2 bases, the J end lost 3 bases, and 2 bases lay between the germline ends. Germline V CDR1 and CDR2: MNHEY, SMNVEV (reference sequence). The CDR3 has 12 amino acids. The DNA of the CDR3 is TGTGCCAGCAGTTTAGACTACAATGAGCAGTTCTTC. This encodes CASSLDYNEQFF.

The chain joins TRBV3-1 (or the pseudogene TRBV3-2) to TRBJ2-3; 13 nucleotides line up with TRBD2. CDR3 length equals 16 residues. Germline V gene sequence: CDR1 LGHDT, CDR2 YNNKEL (reference sequence). The J segment lost 6 bases and the V segment lost 2 bases, leaving 5 bases of the junction unmatched. In nucleotides, the CDR3 is TGTGCCAGCAGCCAAACTAGCGGGGGGGCCATGGATACGCAGTATTTT. Translation gives CASSQTSGGAMDTQYF.

The chain couples TRBV5-1 to TRBJ2-5; TRBD2 might be the D (6 bases). The length of the CDR3 is 15 residues. Germline CDR1 and CDR2: SGHRS and YFSETQ. Trimming pared 0 bases from V and 1 base from J, leaving 10 bases between. CDR3 nucleotides: TGCGCCAGCAGCTTGGGAGGAGGGTTCCAAGAGACCCAGTACTTC. Residues: CASSLGGGFQETQYF.

The chain carries TRBV28 and TRBJ2-7; 10 bases fit TRBD2. The CDR3 is 15 amino acids. J gave up 2 bases and V 3 bases, and 4 bases lay outside the gene matches. Per the germline V gene, CDR1 is MDHEN and CDR2 is SYDVKM. The CDR3 region is CASSFPGTSAYEQYF. The CDR3 DNA sequence: TGTGCCAGCAGTTTCCCCGGGACTAGCGCCTACGAGCAGTACTTC.

The chain combines TRBV15 with TRBJ1-1, with D possibly TRBD1 on 6 matching bases. Trimming cost V 9 bases and J 0 bases, with 8 bases left between them. Germline values: CDR1 LNHNV, CDR2 YYDKDF (reference sequence). This CDR3 contains 12 residues. CDR3 loop: CATQGLNTEAFF. CDR3 DNA sequence: TGTGCCACACAGGGCCTGAACACTGAAGCTTTCTTT.

The chain carries TRBV29-1 and TRBJ2-1; no reliable D call. CDR3 size: 10 residues. V gave up 4 bases and J gave up 10 bases, with 8 bases separating them. Per the germline V gene, CDR1 is SQVTM and CDR2 is ANQGSEA. The CDR3 sequence: CSVAEEEQFF. CDR3 DNA: TGCAGCGTTGCCGAGGAGGAGCAGTTCTTC.

The CDR3 is CASSLAGPNNEQFF. The DNA of the CDR3 is TGTGCCAGCAGTCTAGCGGGACCTAACAATGAGCAGTTCTTC. The V and J genes are TRBV2 and TRBJ2-1; TRBD2 matches 9 bases. With 5 bases clipped from V and 5 bases from J, the junction kept 4 bases outside the gene matches. Per germline, CDR1 SNHLY and CDR2 FYNNEI. The CDR3 has 14 amino acids.

The chain has TRBV6-2 or TRBV6-3 and TRBJ2-7, with 9 bases identical to TRBD1. The length of the CDR3 is 15 residues. Looked up from germline, CDR1 is MNHEY and CDR2 is SVGEGT. With V trimmed by 5 bases and J by 5 bases, 10 bases remained unmatched. CDR3 nucleotide sequence: TGTGCCAGCAGTCGACCACAGGGGGCCGGTGACGAGCAGTACTTC. This translates into CASSRPQGAGDEQYF.

The genes are TRBV29-1 and TRBJ2-3, with no clear D. Germline V CDR1 and CDR2: SQVTM, ANQGSEA. The CDR3 runs to 13 residues. V was clipped by 7 bases and J by 2 bases, with 13 bases between them. For the CDR3, the DNA is TGCAGCGCCCATTCAGGAAACACAGATACGCAGTATTTT. Translated, it gives CSAHSGNTDTQYF.